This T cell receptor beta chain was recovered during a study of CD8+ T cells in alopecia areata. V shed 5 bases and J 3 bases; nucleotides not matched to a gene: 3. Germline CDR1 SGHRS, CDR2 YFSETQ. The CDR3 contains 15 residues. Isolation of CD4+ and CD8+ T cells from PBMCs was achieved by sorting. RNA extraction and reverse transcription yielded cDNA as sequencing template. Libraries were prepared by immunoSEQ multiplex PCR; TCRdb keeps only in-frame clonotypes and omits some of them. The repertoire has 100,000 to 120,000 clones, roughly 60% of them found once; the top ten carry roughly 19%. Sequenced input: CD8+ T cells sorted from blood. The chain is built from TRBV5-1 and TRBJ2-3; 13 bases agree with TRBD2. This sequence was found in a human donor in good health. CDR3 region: CASRATSGGTDTQYF. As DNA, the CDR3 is TGCGCCAGCAGAGCGACTAGCGGGGGGACAGATACGCAGTATTTT.